What follows are 21 T cell receptor beta chains derived from one specimen sequenced in a study of control samples from healthy donors and cancer patients. Sequencing used immunoSEQ multiplex PCR; TCRdb keeps in-frame clones, though not all of them. The sample includes tens of thousands of clones, 88% of them seen just once. Source material: blood. These receptors were taken from a woman between 65 and 79 years old in good health.

The chain uses TRBV19 and TRBJ2-7, with 10 bases matching TRBD1. V dropped 6 bases and J dropped 3; count of bases not matched to a gene: 8. This CDR3 comprises 15 residues. Germline-derived CDR1 and CDR2 are LNHDA and SQIVND (reference sequence). CDR3 loop: CASRNTGTGDYEQYF. As DNA, the CDR3 is TGTGCCAGTAGAAACACCGGGACAGGGGACTACGAGCAGTACTTC. The whole variable domain, filled in from reference TRBV19 and TRBJ2-7, reads DGGITQSPKYLFRKEGQNVTLSCEQNLNHDAMYWYRQDPGQGLRLIYYSQIVNDFQKGDIAEGYSVSREKKESFPLTVTSAQKNPTAFYLCASRNTGTGDYEQYFGPGTRLTVT.

This sequence joins TRBV5-1 and TRBJ2-2; D unclear. The germline V gene encodes CDR1 SGHRS and CDR2 YFSETQ. The CDR3 totals 13 residues. Trimming removed 3 bases at V and 0 bases at J, with 3 bases between. CDR3 DNA sequence: TGCGCCAGCAGCTACTCGAACACCGGGGAGCTGTTTTTT. This gives the protein CASSYSNTGELFF.

The V call is TRBV3-1 (or the pseudogene TRBV3-2), the J call TRBJ1-1; D perhaps matches TRBD1 (5 bases). The V gene lost 5 bases and the J gene lost 6 bases, with 13 bases spanning the gap. CDR3 size: 13 residues. Germline assignment: CDR1 LGHDT and CDR2 YNNKEL (reference sequence). CDR3 residues: CASSNRAGAEAFF. Written as DNA, the CDR3 is TGTGCCAGCAGCAACCGAGCGGGGGCTGAAGCTTTCTTT.

This rearrangement joins TRBV29-1 to TRBJ1-1, with D perhaps matching TRBD1 (5 bases). Trimming shortened V by 4 bases and J by 4 bases, and 16 bases separated the two germline ends. From germline, CDR1 is SQVTM and CDR2 ANQGSEA. This CDR3 has 14 residues. Here the CDR3 DNA reads TGCAGCGTTGGGGGGATGAAAGTGAGCACTGAAGCTTTCTTT. Its protein is CSVGGMKVSTEAFF.

CDR3: CASSLGGTSFSSYEQYF. CDR3 coding DNA: TGTGCCAGCAGCTTAGGGGGGACGAGCTTTAGCTCCTACGAGCAGTACTTC. J is TRBJ2-7 and V is TRBV7-2; D possibly matches TRBD1 or TRBD2 (5 bases each). With 1 base removed from V and 0 bases from J, the gap between germline ends came to 16 bases. The CDR3 is made up of 17 amino acids. In germline, CDR1 is SGHTA, CDR2 FQGNSA.

The chain links TRBV12-3 or TRBV12-4 to TRBJ2-1; possible D gene TRBD2, 5 bases. The CDR3 has 13 amino acids. V was clipped by 7 bases and J by 12 bases, with 19 bases between them. The CDR3 nucleotides read TGTGCCAGCACCCAAACCACGGGCCGGGGGCAGTTCTTC. This codes for CASTQTTGRGQFF.

V gene TRBV11-3 combines with J gene TRBJ2-2; D possibly matches TRBD1 or TRBD2 (5 bases each). Germline CDR1 reads SGHNT; CDR2 reads YENEEA. The ends were cut back, 5 bases at V and 6 bases at J, with 22 bases in the middle. The CDR3 totals 17 residues. For the CDR3, the DNA is TGTGCCAGCAGCGAAGGCCACCGGGACGGAGCGTCCGGGGAGCTGTTTTTT. As protein: CASSEGHRDGASGELFF.

This clone was observed once. The chain carries TRBV27 and TRBJ2-3; 11 bases are a match to TRBD1. The CDR3 covers 14 residues. The trim removed 2 bases at V and 6 bases at J, leaving 1 base unmatched. Germline CDR1 is MNHEY and CDR2 is SMNVEV (reference sequence). CDR3 sequence: CASSLGQGADTQYF. For the CDR3, the DNA is TGTGCCAGCAGTTTAGGACAGGGGGCCGATACGCAGTATTTT.

CDR3 in amino acids: CASSLGLSNTEAFF. CDR3 DNA sequence: TGTGCCAGCAGCCTGGGACTCTCGAACACTGAAGCTTTCTTT. The gene calls are TRBV11-2 and TRBJ1-1; D is perhaps TRBD1 (5 bases). The ends were cut back, 5 bases at V and 1 base at J, with 11 bases in the middle. This CDR3 comprises 14 residues. Germline V CDR1 and CDR2: SGHAT, FQNNGV.

The V call is TRBV7-6, the J call TRBJ2-5, with 7 bases matching TRBD1. The CDR3 has 16 residues. The trim removed 1 base at V and 1 base at J, leaving 6 bases unmatched. Per germline, CDR1 SGHVS and CDR2 FNYEAQ. As DNA, the CDR3 is TGTGCCAGCAGCTTAGTTTTGTCAGGGGGCCAAGAGACCCAGTACTTC. Its protein product is CASSLVLSGGQETQYF.

The V gene is TRBV5-1, the J gene TRBJ2-7; no clear D. Germline CDR1 reads SGHRS; CDR2 reads YFSETQ. There are 13 residues in the CDR3. Trimming took off 5 bases at V and 0 bases at J, with 9 bases between the two ends. The CDR3 region is CASRVTPSYEQYF. CDR3 sequence (DNA): TGCGCCAGCAGGGTGACACCCTCCTACGAGCAGTACTTC.

This sequence joins TRBV5-1 and TRBJ1-2; TRBD1 matches 9 bases. Unmatched junction bases numbered 9, after V lost 4 bases and J lost 8 bases. The CDR3 loop spans 14 amino acids. The germline V gene has CDR1 SGHRS and CDR2 YFSETQ. CDR3 residues: CASSPEQGAWGYTF. The CDR3, as DNA: TGCGCCAGCAGCCCGGAACAGGGGGCTTGGGGCTACACCTTC.

The DNA of the CDR3 is TGTGCCAGCAGCGGGGTCGGACTAGCGGGAGGGGAGACCCAGTACTTC. Translation gives CASSGVGLAGGETQYF. The chain couples TRBV7-6 to TRBJ2-5, with 15 bases matching TRBD2. J gave up 5 bases and V 5 bases, and 6 bases lay outside the gene matches. Germline-derived CDR1 and CDR2 are SGHVS and FNYEAQ. This CDR3 contains 16 residues.

V gene TRBV13 combines with J gene TRBJ2-7; D not certain. The CDR3 is 11 residues long. V was shortened by 3 bases and J by 0 bases, with 0 bases between the two germline ends. CDR1 and CDR2 from the germline V gene are PRHDT and FYEKMQ (reference sequence). CDR3 sequence (DNA): TGTGCCAGCAGCTTCTCCTACGAGCAGTACTTC. Encoded protein: CASSFSYEQYF.

The chain combines TRBV5-1 with TRBJ2-7; the D call may be TRBD1 or TRBD2 (6 bases each). CDR1 and CDR2 (germline): SGHRS, YFSETQ. The CDR3 contains 15 residues. Between the trimmed V and J ends, which lost 0 bases and 3 bases, there was a span of 13 bases. CDR3 sequence: CASSLEGGRNYEQYF. As DNA, the CDR3 is TGCGCCAGCAGCTTGGAAGGGGGGAGGAACTACGAGCAGTACTTC. The full variable domain, completed using reference TRBV5-1 and TRBJ2-7, is KAGVTQTPRYLIKTRGQQVTLSCSPISGHRSVSWYQQTPGQGLQFLFEYFSETQRNKGNFPGRFSGRQFSNSRSEMNVSTLELGDSALYLCASSLEGGRNYEQYFGPGTRLTVT.

This chain joins TRBV10-3 and TRBJ1-6; D not resolved. V was clipped by 2 bases and J by 8 bases, with 10 bases between them. The germline V gene encodes CDR1 ENHRY and CDR2 SYGVKD. This CDR3 is built from 14 residues. DNA of the CDR3: TGTGCCATCAGTGAGCAAACGCCGGATTCACCCCTCCACTTT. It codes for CAISEQTPDSPLHF.

V gene TRBV4-3 combines with J gene TRBJ2-3; D remains unclear. V was shortened by 0 bases and J by 7 bases, with 11 bases between the two germline ends. The CDR3 runs 14 residues. CDR1 is LGHNA, CDR2 YSLEER, per germline. The CDR3 DNA sequence: TGCGCCAGCAGCCAAGAGGCCTATTTAAATACGCAGTATTTT. Its translation is CASSQEAYLNTQYF.

This clone was counted a few times. The gene calls are TRBV2 and TRBJ2-7, with D hard to call. The CDR3 consists of 13 residues. Trimming removed 6 bases at V and 0 bases at J, with 9 bases between. Looked up from germline, CDR1 is SNHLY and CDR2 is FYNNEI. The CDR3 bases are TGTGCCAGCAGGAAGGATGGCTCCTACGAGCAGTACTTC. Translating it yields CASRKDGSYEQYF.

The chain is built from TRBV12-5 and TRBJ2-7; D not certain. Per germline, CDR1 LGHNT and CDR2 FRNRAP. V was clipped by 0 bases and J by 3 bases, with 15 bases between them. The CDR3 covers 16 residues. This CDR3 is CASGLVLGHPLYEQYF. DNA of the CDR3: TGTGCTAGTGGTTTGGTACTTGGTCATCCCCTCTACGAGCAGTACTTC. Full variable domain (missing parts from reference TRBV12-5 and TRBJ2-7): DARVTQTPRHKVTEMGQEVTMRCQPILGHNTVFWYRQTMMQGLELLAYFRNRAPLDDSGMPKDRFSAEMPDATLATLKIQPSEPRDSAVYFCASGLVLGHPLYEQYFGPGTRLTVT.

This clone was counted many times. The genes are TRBV3-1 (or the pseudogene TRBV3-2) and TRBJ1-1; D call uncertain. V lost 1 base, J lost 2 bases, and 8 bases lay in between. CDR3 length: 14 residues. The V gene's germline CDR1 is LGHDT and CDR2 YNNKEL (reference sequence). The DNA for the CDR3 is TGTGCCAGCAGCCAAGCCTACTATAACACTGAAGCTTTCTTT. It codes for CASSQAYYNTEAFF.

In its sample, this clone was seen once. The V gene is TRBV3-1 (or the pseudogene TRBV3-2), the J gene TRBJ1-1; no firm D call. V lost 1 base and J 1 base, leaving 7 bases between the germline ends. This CDR3 has 14 residues. Germline V gene sequence: CDR1 LGHDT, CDR2 YNNKEL (reference sequence). The CDR3: CASSQVAKNTEAFF. The DNA of the CDR3 is TGTGCCAGCAGCCAAGTCGCGAAGAACACTGAAGCTTTCTTT.